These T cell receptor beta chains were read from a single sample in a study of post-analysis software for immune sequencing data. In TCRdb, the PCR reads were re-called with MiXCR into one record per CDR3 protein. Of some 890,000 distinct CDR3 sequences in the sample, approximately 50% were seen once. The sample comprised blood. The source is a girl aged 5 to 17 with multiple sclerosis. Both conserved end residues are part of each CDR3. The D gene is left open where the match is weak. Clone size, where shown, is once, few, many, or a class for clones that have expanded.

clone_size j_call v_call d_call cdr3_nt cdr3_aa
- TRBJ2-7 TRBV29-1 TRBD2 TGCAGCGTCCTGGGGGAGGGCTCCAACTCCTACGAGCAGTACTTC CSVLGEGSNSYEQYF
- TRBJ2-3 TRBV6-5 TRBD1 TGTGCCAGCAGTTACAGGACAGGGGAAGATACGCAGTATTTT CASSYRTGEDTQYF
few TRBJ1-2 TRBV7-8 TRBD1 TGTGCCAGCAGCTCTATCCCGGGACAGGGCTATGGCTACACCTTC CASSSIPGQGYGYTF
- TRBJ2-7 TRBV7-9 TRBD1 TGTGCCAGCAGCTATGGACAGGACGCCTACGAGCAGTACTTC CASSYGQDAYEQYF
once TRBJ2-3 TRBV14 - TGTGCCAGCAGCCTCTCTAACGGTCGGAGCACAGATACGCAGTATTTT CASSLSNGRSTDTQYF
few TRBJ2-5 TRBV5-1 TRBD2 TGCGCCAGCAGCTTTGGGGCTAGCGGAGAGACCCAGTACTTC CASSFGASGETQYF
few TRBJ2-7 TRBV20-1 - TGCAGTGCTAGACCCATCGGCTCGACGCTCCACGAGCAGTACTTC CSARPIGSTLHEQYF
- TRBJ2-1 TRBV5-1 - TGCGCCAGCAGCTTGGAAGGGGGAGGGCCGTACAATGAGCAGTTCTTC CASSLEGGGPYNEQFF
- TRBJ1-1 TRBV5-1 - TGCGCCAGCAGCGGATTAGGGGTGGGTTTGAACACTGAAGCTTTCTTT CASSGLGVGLNTEAFF
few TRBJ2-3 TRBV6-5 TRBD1 TGTGCCAGCAGCCTCCGGGACAGGGGGCGTAATACGCAGTATTTT CASSLRDRGRNTQYF
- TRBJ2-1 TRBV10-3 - TGTGCCATCAGTGAGGGCGGTGAGCAGTTCTTC CAISEGGEQFF
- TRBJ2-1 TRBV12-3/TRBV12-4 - TGTGCCAGCATGATTTATTATGAGCAGTTCTTC CASMIYYEQFF
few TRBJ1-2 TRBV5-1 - TGCGCCAGCACCTCGGCCCTGAGTAACTATGGCTACACCTTC CASTSALSNYGYTF
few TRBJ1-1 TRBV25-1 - TGTGCCAGCAGTGGGAGTCAGACGAACACTGAAGCTTTCTTT CASSGSQTNTEAFF
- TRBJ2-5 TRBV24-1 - TGTGCCACCAGTGACCCGAGAACGAAGGTAGAGACCCAGTACTTC CATSDPRTKVETQYF
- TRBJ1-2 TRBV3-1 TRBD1 TGTGCCAGCAGCCGAGAACAGGGGGCAGGGGGGAGCGGCTACACCTTC CASSREQGAGGSGYTF
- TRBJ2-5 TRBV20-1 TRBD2 TGCAGTGCTCCCCGGGGAAGCGGGGCCTCGCTAGGCGAGACCCAGTACTTC CSAPRGSGASLGETQYF
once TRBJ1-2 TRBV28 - TGTGCCAGCGCAGTTCCCGGGACCATCTATGGCTACACCTTC CASAVPGTIYGYTF
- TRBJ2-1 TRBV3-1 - TGTGCCAGCAGCCAAGGCCCCAATGAGCAGTTCTTC CASSQGPNEQFF
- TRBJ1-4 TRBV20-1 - TGCAGTGCCCGGCCGGCAACTAATGAAAAACTGTTTTTT CSARPATNEKLFF
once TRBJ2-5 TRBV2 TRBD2 TGTGCCAGCAGGGGAGGGTTCCGGGAGACCCAGTACTTC CASRGGFRETQYF
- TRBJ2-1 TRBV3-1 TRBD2 TGTGCCAGCAGCCCTGGCTCTAGCGGGAACAATGAGCAGTTCTTC CASSPGSSGNNEQFF
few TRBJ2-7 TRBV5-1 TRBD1 TGCGCCAGCAGCTGGACAGGGTCTTCCCCCTACGAGCAGTACTTC CASSWTGSSPYEQYF
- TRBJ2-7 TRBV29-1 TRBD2 TGCAGCGTTGGACTAGCGGGGCGCGAGCAGTACTTC CSVGLAGREQYF
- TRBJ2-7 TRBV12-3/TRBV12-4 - TGTGCCAGCAGTCCCTACAGGGAGGGCGAGCAGTACTTC CASSPYREGEQYF
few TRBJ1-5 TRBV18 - TGTGCCAGCTCAACGGGAGGCAATCAGCCCCAGCATTTT CASSTGGNQPQHF
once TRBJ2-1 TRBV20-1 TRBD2 TGCAGTGCCCCACACGCTAGCGGGGGGCCCAATGAGCAGTTCTTC CSAPHASGGPNEQFF
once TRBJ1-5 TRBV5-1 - TGCGCCAGCAGCTTGGGGCAGTATCAGCCCCAGCATTTT CASSLGQYQPQHF
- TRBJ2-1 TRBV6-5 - TGTGCCAGCAGTTACTCAACTTCGGTTGGGGATAATGAGCAGTTCTTC CASSYSTSVGDNEQFF
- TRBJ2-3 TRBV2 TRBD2 TGTGCCAGCAGTGAATCGCCTAGCGGGGGGATCACAGATACGCAGTATTTT CASSESPSGGITDTQYF
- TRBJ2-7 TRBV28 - TGTGCCAGCAGTTTTGGGGACACTACCTACGAGCAGTACTTC CASSFGDTTYEQYF
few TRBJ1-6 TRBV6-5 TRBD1 TGTGCCAGCAGACAGGGGTTGGTGAATTCACCCCTCCACTTT CASRQGLVNSPLHF
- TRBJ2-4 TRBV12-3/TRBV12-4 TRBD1 TGTGCCAGCAGTGGGGACAGGGGGCGATTTGACAAAAACATTCAGTACTTC CASSGDRGRFDKNIQYF
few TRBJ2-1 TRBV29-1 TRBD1 TGCAGCGTTGAAGATGAGTGGACAGGGGGTGAGCAGTTCTTC CSVEDEWTGGEQFF
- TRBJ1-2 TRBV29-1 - TGCAGCGTTGAAGGCCCAGGGAATAACTATGGCTACACCTTC CSVEGPGNNYGYTF
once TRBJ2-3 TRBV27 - TGTGCCAGCAGTGGAGGATATGAAGACAAGGATACGCAGTATTTT CASSGGYEDKDTQYF
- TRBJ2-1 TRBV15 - TGTACCACCAGCAGAGATAGAATGCAGAGGGAGTTCTTC CTTSRDRMQREFF
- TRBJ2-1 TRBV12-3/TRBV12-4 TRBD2 TGTGCCAGCAGCCGAACTAGCGGGAATTACAATGAGCAGTTCTTC CASSRTSGNYNEQFF
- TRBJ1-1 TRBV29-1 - TGCAGCGTTGATTCAGGGGCCACTGAAGCTTTCTTT CSVDSGATEAFF
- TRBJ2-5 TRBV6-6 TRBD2 TGTGCCAGCACCCCCGGAGGGAGGGCAGAGACCCAGTACTTC CASTPGGRAETQYF
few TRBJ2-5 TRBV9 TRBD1 TGTGCCAGCAGCGTAAGGACAGGGAATCAAGAGACCCAGTACTTC CASSVRTGNQETQYF
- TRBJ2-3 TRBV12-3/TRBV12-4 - TGTGCCAGCAGCTGGGGGAGAGCAGATACGCAGTATTTT CASSWGRADTQYF
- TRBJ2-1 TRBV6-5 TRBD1 TGTGCCAGCAGTTACTCGGGACAGGGGTGGAGGGAGCAGTTCTTC CASSYSGQGWREQFF
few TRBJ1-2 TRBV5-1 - TGCGCCAGCAGCTTGGTGGACGGGGAACTGAACTATGGCTACACCTTC CASSLVDGELNYGYTF
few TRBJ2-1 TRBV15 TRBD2 TGTGCCACCAGCAGAGAAGGTAGCGGGAGATTGGATGAGCAGTTCTTC CATSREGSGRLDEQFF
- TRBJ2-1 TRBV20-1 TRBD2 TGCAGTGCTAAACAAGCGGGAGGGCCTGGCAATGAGCAGTTCTTC CSAKQAGGPGNEQFF
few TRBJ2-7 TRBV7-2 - TGTGCCAGCAGCTTATATCCCTACGAGCAGTACTTC CASSLYPYEQYF
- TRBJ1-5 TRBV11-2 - TGTGCCAGCAGCGCCCAGGGTCCCCTCGGGCAGCCCCAGCATTTT CASSAQGPLGQPQHF
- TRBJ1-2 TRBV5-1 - TGCGCCAGCAGCCAGCAGACTTATAACTATGGCTACACCTTC CASSQQTYNYGYTF
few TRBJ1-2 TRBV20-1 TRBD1 TGCAGTGCTAGGCGACAGGGGGAGGGCTACACCTTC CSARRQGEGYTF
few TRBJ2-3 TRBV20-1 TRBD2 TGCAGTGCTTTAGCGGGAGGACCCACAGATACGCAGTATTTT CSALAGGPTDTQYF
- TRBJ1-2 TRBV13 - TGTGCCAGCAGTTTAGGCCTGCGGGATAACTATGGCTACACCTTC CASSLGLRDNYGYTF
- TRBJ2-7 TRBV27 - TGTGCCAGCAGTCCACAGGAGCTAGCCGGAAGGGAGCAGTACTTC CASSPQELAGREQYF
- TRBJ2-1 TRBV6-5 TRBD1 TGTGCCAGCAGTCGTAGACAGGGATGGAATGAGCAGTTCTTC CASSRRQGWNEQFF
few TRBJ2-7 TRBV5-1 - TGCGCCAGCAGCTCGGGCCATATCTACGAGCAGTACTTC CASSSGHIYEQYF
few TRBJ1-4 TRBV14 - TGTGCCAGCAGCCCAAGGTCAACTAATGAAAAACTGTTTTTT CASSPRSTNEKLFF
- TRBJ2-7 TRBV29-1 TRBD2 TGCAGCGTTGAAGTGGGTAGCGGGAGGGTTGTGAGCGAGCAGTACTTC CSVEVGSGRVVSEQYF